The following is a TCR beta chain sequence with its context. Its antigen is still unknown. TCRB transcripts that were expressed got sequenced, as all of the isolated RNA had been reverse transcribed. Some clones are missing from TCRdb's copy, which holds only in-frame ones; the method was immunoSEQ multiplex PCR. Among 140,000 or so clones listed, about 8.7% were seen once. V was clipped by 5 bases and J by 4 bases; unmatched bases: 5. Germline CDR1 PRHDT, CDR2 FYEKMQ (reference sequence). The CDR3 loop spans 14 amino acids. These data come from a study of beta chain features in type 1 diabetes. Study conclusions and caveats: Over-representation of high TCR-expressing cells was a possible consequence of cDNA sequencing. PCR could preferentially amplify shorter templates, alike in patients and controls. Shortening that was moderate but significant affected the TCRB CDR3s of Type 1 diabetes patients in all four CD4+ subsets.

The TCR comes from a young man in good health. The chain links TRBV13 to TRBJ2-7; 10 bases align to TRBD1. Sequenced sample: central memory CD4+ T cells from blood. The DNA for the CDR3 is TGTGCCAGCAGCCAGGACAGGGGGTTTTACGAGCAGTACTTC. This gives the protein CASSQDRGFYEQYF.